This TCR beta chain was obtained from a study of cytomegalovirus exposure and HLA in healthy donors. The PCR contained 60 Vbeta and 13 Jbeta primers. Some clones are missing from TCRdb's copy, which holds only in-frame ones; the method was immunoSEQ multiplex PCR. The data show about 200,000 clones, about four fifths seen once. The receptor was isolated from a man aged 18 to 30 in good health and CMV-seronegative. What was sequenced was PBMCs.

In DNA, the CDR3 is TGTGCCAGCAGCCCTGGGGCAGCCAAACGTATGAACACTGAAGCTTTCTTT. This sequence encodes CASSPGAAKRMNTEAFF. This chain connects TRBV5-4 to TRBJ1-1; D may be TRBD1 (5 bases). Trimming took 4 bases from V and 0 from J, leaving 19 bases between them. The CDR3 covers 17 residues. Germline V gene data show CDR1 as SGHNT and CDR2 as YYREEE (reference sequence).